Following are 2 T cell receptor beta chains from one sample sequenced in a study of shared clonotypes between healthy human individuals. CD8 cells classed as naive were CD45RO-negative and positively selected for CCR7, excluding terminally differentiated effector memory CD45RA+ cells. Produced via immunoSEQ multiplex PCR; TCRdb's table is partial and in-frame only. The table lists millions of clones, about 95% of them singletons. The sample consisted of naive CD8+ T cells sorted from blood. These receptors were obtained from a man aged 18 to 29 in good health.

The chain couples TRBV15 to TRBJ1-4, with 7 nucleotides matching TRBD1. The CDR3 contains 14 residues. Trimming removed 3 bases from V and 8 bases from J; junction bases left unmatched: 6. Germline V lookup: CDR1 LNHNV, CDR2 YYDKDF (reference sequence). The CDR3 DNA is TGTGCCACCAGCAGCGGGACAGAAAGCGAAAAACTGTTTTTT. This translates into CATSSGTESEKLFF.

Note on this clone: The sample contains more than one DNA sequence encoding this CDR3. The chain carries TRBV14 and TRBJ2-1, with D unresolved. The CDR3 has 12 amino acids. Trimming left V 3 bases short and J 3 bases short, with 3 bases between. Germline V gene sequence: CDR1 SGHDN, CDR2 FVKESK. Written as DNA, the CDR3 is TGTGCCAGCAGCCACAGCTACAATGAGCAGTTCTTC. Amino acids: CASSHSYNEQFF.